This T cell receptor beta chain was obtained from a study of cytomegalovirus exposure and HLA in healthy donors. The CDR3 spans 12 residues. Germline CDR1 is KGHSH and CDR2 is LQKENI. V was clipped by 4 bases and J by 7 bases; unmatched bases: 1. PCR involved 60 Vbeta and 13 Jbeta primers. TCRdb keeps only in-frame clones here, not all; method: immunoSEQ multiplex PCR. The sample shows over 100,000 clones, around three quarters of them seen only once. About this clone: Antigen unknown.

Overall study results and limits: Across donors, presence/absence analyses took sequencing depth to be roughly uniform. Reports showed the classifier diagnosing cytomegalovirus status with high specificity and sensitivity. Compared with the roughly 700-donor mean, an Asian-associated ancestry cluster reportedly had fewer N-insertions, according to a later analysis.

The sequenced sample consisted of PBMCs. This sequence originates from a female donor in good health and CMV-seronegative. The chain combines TRBV18 with TRBJ2-1, with 7 bases aligning to TRBD1. CDR3 sequence: CASSQQGNEQFF. In DNA, the CDR3 is TGTGCCAGCTCACAACAGGGGAATGAGCAGTTCTTC.